This record covers a single T cell receptor beta chain. Its antigen is unknown. The sample is drawn from a study of T cell repertoires and HLA-DP antigens. Study background: Donors were two male and one female, aged 18-to-29 to 60-to-69. The study, taken as a whole, reports: The CD4+ repertoire was not split into naive and memory. A non-physiological HeLa system presented antigen to total CD4+ responders. Pre-culture clonality, about 0.042, was far below sorted CD137+ clonality of 0.3 to 0.45.

The V end lost 0 bases, the J end lost 3 bases, and 20 bases lay between the germline ends. Per the germline V gene, CDR1 is MGHRA and CDR2 is YSYEKL. The CDR3 runs to 18 residues. Clones were sequenced by immunoSEQ multiplex PCR, and TCRdb holds only the in-frame ones, with some missing. The data show approximately 90,000 clones, around nine tenths seen once. The TCR comes from a man aged 50 or older in good health and CMV-seronegative. What was sequenced was CD4+ T cells from PBMCs. The V call is TRBV4-1, the J call TRBJ2-5; the D call may be TRBD1 or TRBD2 (6 bases each). CDR3 in amino acids: CASSQDWGAAGLKETQYF. The CDR3, as DNA: TGCGCCAGCAGCCAAGATTGGGGGGCGGCGGGGTTAAAAGAGACCCAGTACTTC.